The 29 T cell receptor beta chains given below trace back to one sample, sequenced in a study of blood T cell repertoires in COVID-19. TCRdb's copy holds only in-frame clones and misses some; the assay was immunoSEQ multiplex PCR. The sample shows more than 150,000 clones, 60% to 80% of them seen only once. The sequencing sample was made of PBMCs or T cells enriched from blood (not recorded which). These TCRs come from a man between 60 and 75 years old who had been exposed to COVID-19.

V gene TRBV19 combines with J gene TRBJ1-6; 9 bases map to TRBD1. Germline CDR1 and CDR2: LNHDA and SQIVND (reference sequence). V lost 6 bases, J lost 7 bases, and 4 bases stayed unmatched. The CDR3 runs to 14 residues. CDR3 coding DNA: TGTGCCAGTAGAGGGACAGGGACCAATTCACCCCTCCACTTT. It yields the protein CASRGTGTNSPLHF.

This chain uses TRBV27 with TRBJ2-3; TRBD2 aligns across 12 bases. The CDR3 covers 16 residues. Trimming took 5 bases from V and 1 from J; bases not matched to a gene: 4. Per germline, CDR1 MNHEY and CDR2 SMNVEV (reference sequence). The CDR3 nucleotides read TGTGCCAGCAGTCTCCGACTAGCGGGGGGCACAGATACGCAGTATTTT. Translating it yields CASSLRLAGGTDTQYF.

CDR3: CASSAQGWANEKLFF. The CDR3 DNA is TGTGCCAGCAGCGCTCAGGGGTGGGCTAATGAAAAACTGTTTTTT. The chain carries TRBV5-6 and TRBJ1-4; a weak D match, TRBD1 (6 bases). This CDR3 region has 15 residues. The ends were cut back, 4 bases at V and 3 bases at J, with 13 bases in the middle. Germline values: CDR1 SGHDT, CDR2 YYEEEE.

This clone turned up a few times. The gene calls are TRBV7-9 and TRBJ2-2, with D maybe TRBD1 (5 bases). Trimming shortened V by 1 base and J by 8 bases, and 17 bases separated the two germline ends. CDR1 is SEHNR, CDR2 FQNEAQ, per germline (reference sequence). This CDR3 is built from 16 residues. This CDR3 reads CASSLEGQPRVGELFF. CDR3 nucleotide sequence: TGTGCCAGCAGCTTAGAGGGGCAGCCCCGAGTGGGGGAGCTGTTTTTT.

The V gene is TRBV28, the J gene TRBJ2-5, with TRBD1 identical over 12 bases. This CDR3 region has 16 residues. J was trimmed by 5 bases and V by 5 bases; bases with no gene match: 9. Looked up from germline, CDR1 is MDHEN and CDR2 is SYDVKM. This CDR3 is CASSPPGQGARETQYF. CDR3 DNA: TGTGCCAGCAGTCCTCCGGGACAGGGGGCGAGGGAGACCCAGTACTTC.

Written as DNA, the CDR3 is TGCGCCAGCAGCCAAGATCCGGGAACGAACACCGGGGAGCTGTTTTTT. Encoded protein: CASSQDPGTNTGELFF. This chain links TRBV4-3 with TRBJ2-2, with a tentative D call TRBD2 (5 bases). The V end lost 0 bases, the J end lost 0 bases, and 8 bases lay between the germline ends. Germline assignment: CDR1 LGHNA and CDR2 YSLEER. The CDR3 has 16 amino acids.

The V call is TRBV6-5, the J call TRBJ2-1; 11 positions match TRBD2. Germline assignment: CDR1 MNHEY and CDR2 SVGAGI. CDR3 length: 14 residues. V was pared by 9 bases and J by 7 bases, with 8 bases of the junction left unmatched. For the CDR3, the DNA is TGTGCCAGTGTAGCGGGAGGGCCAGGTAATGAGCAGTTCTTC. Translation gives CASVAGGPGNEQFF.

The V call is TRBV6-2 or TRBV6-3, the J call TRBJ2-3; 10 positions agree with TRBD2. With V trimmed by 5 bases and J by 2 bases, 4 bases remained unmatched. The germline V gene has CDR1 MNHEY and CDR2 SVGEGT. This CDR3 contains 15 residues. For the CDR3, the DNA is TGTGCCAGCAGTGCAGGACTAGCGGACACAGATACGCAGTATTTT. Translating gives CASSAGLADTDTQYF.

The chain has TRBV6-1 and TRBJ1-2, with D uncertain. The V gene lost 0 bases and the J gene lost 1 base, with 15 bases spanning the gap. Germline CDR1 MNHNS, CDR2 SASEGT. The CDR3 sequence is 17 residues long. DNA for the CDR3: TGTGCCAGCAGTGAAGCGCTTCCAGGATCCTTTAACTATGGCTACACCTTC. This sequence encodes CASSEALPGSFNYGYTF.

The V call is TRBV12-5, the J call TRBJ2-5, with D tentatively TRBD2 (6 bases). V was shortened by 5 bases and J by 5 bases, with 27 bases between the two germline ends. The length of the CDR3 is 18 residues. CDR1 and CDR2 from the germline V gene are LGHNT and FRNRAP. CDR3 sequence reads: CASGTDRMGSGGRETQYF. In DNA, the CDR3 is TGTGCTAGTGGTACCGATCGGATGGGATCCGGAGGGAGGGAGACCCAGTACTTC.

The chain has TRBV19 and TRBJ1-4; no clear D gene. Trimming removed 2 bases at V and 0 bases at J, with 7 bases between. Germline V gene sequence: CDR1 LNHDA, CDR2 SQIVND (reference sequence). The CDR3 consists of 15 residues. CDR3 protein: CASSITYPTNEKLFF. CDR3 DNA: TGTGCCAGTAGTATAACATACCCAACTAATGAAAAACTGTTTTTT.

This clone was observed a few times. CDR3 sequence: CASSLEQGLTDTQYF. DNA for the CDR3: TGCGCCAGCAGCTTGGAACAGGGCCTCACAGATACGCAGTATTTT. The rearrangement links TRBV5-1 to TRBJ2-3; perhaps TRBD1 as D (6 bases). The CDR3 contains 15 residues. Germline CDR1 reads SGHRS; CDR2 reads YFSETQ. The V end lost 0 bases, the J end lost 2 bases, and 10 bases lay between the germline ends.

The chain combines TRBV19 with TRBJ2-7; D perhaps matches TRBD1 (6 bases). V was trimmed by 6 bases and J by 0 bases, leaving 12 bases between them. This CDR3 comprises 14 residues. Germline V gene sequence: CDR1 LNHDA, CDR2 SQIVND (reference sequence). This CDR3 reads CASRTDRSSYEQYF. CDR3 nucleotides: TGTGCCAGTAGGACCGACAGGTCCTCCTACGAGCAGTACTTC.

The genes are TRBV5-4 and TRBJ2-5; D may be TRBD1 (5 bases). The germline V gene has CDR1 SGHNT and CDR2 YYREEE (reference sequence). The CDR3 consists of 14 residues. Trimming stripped 0 bases from V and 3 bases from J, with 9 bases between. CDR3 DNA: TGTGCCAGCAGCTTGGTGGACACGAAAGAGACCCAGTACTTC. This sequence encodes CASSLVDTKETQYF.

V usage is TRBV25-1 and J usage is TRBJ2-5; 8 bases agree with TRBD2. The CDR3 contains 16 residues. The V gene end was trimmed by 3 bases and the J gene end by 4 bases; junction bases not matched to a gene: 10. Germline V CDR1 and CDR2: MGHDK, SYGVNS. CDR3 coding DNA: TGTGCCAGCAGTGAGTCGATGGCGGGAGGCACAGAGACCCAGTACTTC. Amino acid sequence: CASSESMAGGTETQYF. The whole variable domain, filled in from reference TRBV25-1 and TRBJ2-5, reads EADIYQTPRYLVIGTGKKITLECSQTMGHDKMYWYQQDPGMELHLIHYSYGVNSTEKGDLSSESTVSRIRTEHFPLTLESARPSHTSQYLCASSESMAGGTETQYFGPGTRLLVL.

CDR3 DNA sequence: TGTGCCAGCAGCTTAGATACAGCAACTGTCGAGCAGTACTTC. Translating gives CASSLDTATVEQYF. The chain has TRBV11-3 and TRBJ2-7; D not resolved. The CDR3 spans 14 residues. CDR1 is SGHNT, CDR2 YENEEA, per germline. Trimming left V 0 bases short and J 6 bases short, with 12 bases between.

CDR3 sequence (DNA): TGTGCCAGCAGCACCACAGGCCCCTATGGCTACACCTTC. Encoded protein: CASSTTGPYGYTF. The V and J genes are TRBV28 and TRBJ1-2, with D possibly TRBD1 on 5 matching bases. V gave up 6 bases and J gave up 4 bases, with 12 bases separating them. This CDR3 comprises 13 residues. Germline assignment: CDR1 MDHEN and CDR2 SYDVKM.

This sequence joins TRBV2 and TRBJ2-7; the match to TRBD2 covers 10 bases. In germline, CDR1 is SNHLY, CDR2 FYNNEI. The CDR3 consists of 14 residues. J lost 1 base, V lost 10 bases, and 7 bases had no gene match. The CDR3 protein is CAISGTSESYEQYF. The CDR3 DNA sequence: TGTGCCATCTCCGGGACTAGCGAATCCTACGAGCAGTACTTC.

The chain is built from TRBV19 and TRBJ1-1, with 7 bases identical to TRBD1. This CDR3 comprises 15 residues. Trimming removed 6 bases from V and 4 bases from J; junction bases left unmatched: 11. Germline CDR1 and CDR2: LNHDA and SQIVND (reference sequence). The CDR3: CASSRDSPLSTEAFF. DNA for the CDR3: TGTGCCAGTAGCCGGGACAGCCCCCTTTCCACTGAAGCTTTCTTT.

V gene TRBV19 combines with J gene TRBJ2-2; 7 bases align to TRBD1. V dropped 3 bases and J dropped 0; count of bases not matched to a gene: 7. Germline assignment: CDR1 LNHDA and CDR2 SQIVND (reference sequence). This CDR3 has 17 residues. CDR3 sequence reads: CASSMEDRPTNTGELFF. The CDR3 region has the DNA TGTGCCAGTAGTATGGAGGACAGGCCAACGAACACCGGGGAGCTGTTTTTT.

Written as DNA, the CDR3 is TGTGCCAGCCCCCTGGGACAGGGGGCCAACGAGCAGTACTTC. Amino acids: CASPLGQGANEQYF. V usage is TRBV28 and J usage is TRBJ2-7; 12 bases fit TRBD1. Looked up from germline, CDR1 is MDHEN and CDR2 is SYDVKM. CDR3 size: 14 residues. With V trimmed by 8 bases and J by 5 bases, 7 bases remained unmatched.

This chain connects TRBV6-5 to TRBJ2-1, with 8 bases matching TRBD1. The germline V gene encodes CDR1 MNHEY and CDR2 SVGAGI. Trimming removed 6 bases from V and 10 bases from J; junction bases left unmatched: 5. The CDR3 runs to 12 residues. The CDR3 region is CASRQGAGEQFF. The DNA of the CDR3 is TGTGCCAGCAGGCAGGGGGCAGGAGAGCAGTTCTTC.

V usage is TRBV7-8 and J usage is TRBJ2-1, with 9 nucleotides matching TRBD2. Trimming at V came to 1 base and at J to 8 bases, leaving 9 bases not matched to a gene. Per germline, CDR1 SGHVS and CDR2 FQNEAQ. The CDR3 contains 16 residues. CDR3 in amino acids: CASSLDLGTSPYEQFF. The DNA of the CDR3 is TGTGCCAGCAGCTTAGATCTGGGGACTAGCCCTTATGAGCAGTTCTTC.

The chain's CDR3 is CASSIGNFRSGNTIYF. CDR3 nucleotides: TGTGCCAGTAGTATAGGAAACTTTCGCTCTGGAAACACCATATATTTT. V gene TRBV19 combines with J gene TRBJ1-3, with D hard to call. The germline CDR1 and CDR2 sequences are LNHDA and SQIVND (reference sequence). The CDR3 runs to 16 residues. V lost 1 base to trimming and J lost 0 bases, with 10 bases between them.

The chain combines TRBV3-1 (or the pseudogene TRBV3-2) with TRBJ2-1; 8 bases are shared with TRBD1. Germline V gene sequence: CDR1 LGHDT, CDR2 YNNKEL (reference sequence). Trimming at V came to 8 bases and at J to 2 bases, leaving 5 bases not matched to a gene. This CDR3 has 14 amino acids. This CDR3 reads CASCDRGPYNEQFF. The CDR3 coding sequence is TGTGCCAGCTGCGACAGGGGCCCCTACAATGAGCAGTTCTTC.

The genes are TRBV7-8 and TRBJ2-1; D is possibly TRBD2 (6 bases). CDR3 length: 15 residues. Between the trimmed V and J ends, which lost 2 bases and 2 bases, there was a span of 10 bases. Germline loops: CDR1 SGHVS, CDR2 FQNEAQ. In DNA, the CDR3 is TGTGCCAGCAGCTTACGACTAGATCCCTACAATGAGCAGTTCTTC. Residues: CASSLRLDPYNEQFF.

The chain is built from TRBV15 and TRBJ2-7, with D tentatively TRBD2 (5 bases). Trimming shortened V by 6 bases and J by 3 bases, and 9 bases separated the two germline ends. Germline lookup yields CDR1 LNHNV and CDR2 YYDKDF (reference sequence). The CDR3 spans 12 residues. CDR3 sequence (DNA): TGTGCCACCAGAGGTGAGGGCTACGAGCAGTACTTC. Residues: CATRGEGYEQYF.

The chain recombines TRBV15 with TRBJ2-7; D perhaps matches TRBD1 (5 bases). This CDR3 region has 14 residues. Trimming left V 3 bases short and J 5 bases short, with 14 bases between. Germline CDR1 is LNHNV and CDR2 is YYDKDF (reference sequence). The DNA of the CDR3 is TGTGCCACCAGCAGGTCCGACAGCCACAACGAGCAGTACTTC. Its translation: CATSRSDSHNEQYF.

The chain recombines TRBV29-1 with TRBJ2-7, with D tentatively TRBD1 (6 bases). The CDR3 totals 11 residues. The germline CDR1 and CDR2 sequences are SQVTM and ANQGSEA. V was clipped by 7 bases and J by 3 bases, with 10 bases between them. The CDR3 reads CSGGRGYEQYF. The CDR3 region has the DNA TGCAGCGGGGGCAGGGGCTACGAGCAGTACTTC.